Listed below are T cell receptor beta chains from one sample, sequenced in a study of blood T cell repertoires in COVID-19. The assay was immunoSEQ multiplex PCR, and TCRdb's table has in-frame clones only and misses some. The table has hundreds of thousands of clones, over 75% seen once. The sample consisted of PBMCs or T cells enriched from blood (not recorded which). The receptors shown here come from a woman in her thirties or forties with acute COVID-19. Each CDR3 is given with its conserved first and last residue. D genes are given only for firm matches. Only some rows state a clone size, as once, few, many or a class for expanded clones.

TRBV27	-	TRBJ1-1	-	TGTGCCAGCGGGGGGACTGAAGCTTTCTTT	CASGGTEAFF
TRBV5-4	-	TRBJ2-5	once	TGTGCCAGCAGCTACGAGGGGAGGGAGACCCAGTACTTC	CASSYEGRETQYF
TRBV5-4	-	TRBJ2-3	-	TGTGCCAGCAGCGCGTTCGTTTCAGATACGCAGTATTTT	CASSAFVSDTQYF
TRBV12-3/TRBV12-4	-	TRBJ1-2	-	TGTGCCAGCAGTGTCGGGGAAGACTATGGCTACACCTTC	CASSVGEDYGYTF
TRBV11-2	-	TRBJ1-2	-	TGTGCCAGCAGCCCCTCCGGACAAGGGTATGGCTACACCTTC	CASSPSGQGYGYTF
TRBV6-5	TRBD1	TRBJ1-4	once	TGTGCCAGCAATCGAGGACAGGGAGAAAAACTGTTTTTT	CASNRGQGEKLFF
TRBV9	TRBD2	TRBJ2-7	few	TGTGCCAGCAGCGTCATAGCGGGGGGGCCCTACGAGCAGTACTTC	CASSVIAGGPYEQYF
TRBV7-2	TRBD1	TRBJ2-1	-	TGTGCCAGCAGCTTAGCGGGACAGGGGATCTCCTACAATGAGCAGTTCTTC	CASSLAGQGISYNEQFF
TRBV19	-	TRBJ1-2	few	TGTGCCAGTGGGGCATATGGCTACACCTTC	CASGAYGYTF
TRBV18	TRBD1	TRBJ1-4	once	TGTGCCAGCTCACCTCGTAGGACAGGCTCTAATGAAAAACTGTTTTTT	CASSPRRTGSNEKLFF
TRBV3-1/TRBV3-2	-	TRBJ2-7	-	TGTGCCAGCAGCCCCTCCTCCTACGAGCAGTACTTC	CASSPSSYEQYF
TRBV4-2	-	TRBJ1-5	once	TGTGCCAGCAGCCAAGATCTTGGAGGGGCTGCTCAGCCCCAGCATTTT	CASSQDLGGAAQPQHF
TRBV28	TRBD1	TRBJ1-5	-	TGTGCCGTGACTGGGACAGGGGATTATAGCAATCAGCCCCAGCATTTT	CAVTGTGDYSNQPQHF
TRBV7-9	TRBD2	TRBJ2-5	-	TGTGCCAGCAGCCCGCGGGGGGCGGGGCAAGAGACCCAGTACTTC	CASSPRGAGQETQYF
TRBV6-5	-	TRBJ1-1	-	TGTGCCAGCAGCCCGCTAAACACTGAAGCTTTCTTT	CASSPLNTEAFF
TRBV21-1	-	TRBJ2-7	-	TGTGCCAGCAGCAAGTGGGGGGGGCTCCGGCAGACCTACGAGCAGTACTTC	CASSKWGGLRQTYEQYF
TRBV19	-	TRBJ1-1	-	TGTGCCAGTAGTATCTTCGGGGGGAGGAACACTGAAGCTTTCTTT	CASSIFGGRNTEAFF
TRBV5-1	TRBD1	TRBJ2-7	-	TGCGCCAGCAGCAAAGGGACAGCCAGCTCCTACGAGCAGTACTTC	CASSKGTASSYEQYF
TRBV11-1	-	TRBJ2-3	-	TGTGCCAGCAGCTTAGGGTTCGGTAGCTCCTCCCATACGCAGTATTTT	CASSLGFGSSSHTQYF
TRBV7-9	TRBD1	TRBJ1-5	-	TGTGCCAGCAGCTTGACAGGGGACCAGCCCCAGCATTTT	CASSLTGDQPQHF
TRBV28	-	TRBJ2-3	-	TGTGCCAGCACAGGGGTTTCAGATACGCAGTATTTT	CASTGVSDTQYF
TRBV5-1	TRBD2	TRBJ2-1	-	TGCGCCAGCAAGCTAGCGGGAGAGGATGAGCAGTTCTTC	CASKLAGEDEQFF
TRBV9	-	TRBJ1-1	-	TGTGCCAGCAGCGTAAGTGACAACACGGAAGCTTTCTTT	CASSVSDNTEAFF
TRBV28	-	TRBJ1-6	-	TGTGCCAGCAGTCCCGACAGCGCGTGGATCTCACCCCTCCACTTT	CASSPDSAWISPLHF
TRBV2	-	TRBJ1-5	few	TGTGCCAGCAGCGAGAGTAGCAATCAGCCCCAGCATTTT	CASSESSNQPQHF
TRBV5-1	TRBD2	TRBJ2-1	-	TGCGCCAGCAGTAGGACTAGCGGGGAATCCTACAATGAGCAGTTCTTC	CASSRTSGESYNEQFF
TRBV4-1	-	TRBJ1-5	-	TGCGCCAGCAGCCAAGACTGGTATGAGACAGGCCCATATAGCAATCAGCCCCAGCATTTT	CASSQDWYETGPYSNQPQHF
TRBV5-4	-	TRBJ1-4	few	TGTGCCAGCAGCTTGCGGCCGGGAACTAATGAAAAACTGTTTTTT	CASSLRPGTNEKLFF
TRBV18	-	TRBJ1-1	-	TGTGCCAGCTCATCGGACAGCGTCAGGAGTGGCACTGAAGCTTTCTTT	CASSSDSVRSGTEAFF
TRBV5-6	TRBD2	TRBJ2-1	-	TGTGCCAGCAGCCTAGCGGGAGGGCCGGTCAATGAGCAGTTCTTC	CASSLAGGPVNEQFF
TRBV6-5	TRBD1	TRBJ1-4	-	TGTGCCAGTTCCAGGGACAGGGAAATAGAAAAACTGTTTTTT	CASSRDREIEKLFF
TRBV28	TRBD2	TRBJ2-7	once	TGTGCCAGCAGTTTGATTTGGACTAGCGAACCCCCTACGGGGAACGAGCAGTACTTC	CASSLIWTSEPPTGNEQYF
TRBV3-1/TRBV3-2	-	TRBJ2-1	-	TGTGCCAGCAGCCAAGATCATGGGAGTTTAAATCGGCAGTTCTTC	CASSQDHGSLNRQFF
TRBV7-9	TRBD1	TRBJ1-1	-	TGTGCCAGCAGCTTAGGGGGACAGATTAACACTGAAGCTTTCTTT	CASSLGGQINTEAFF
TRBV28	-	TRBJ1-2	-	TGTGCCAGTCAAGCAGCGAACTATGGCTACACCTTC	CASQAANYGYTF
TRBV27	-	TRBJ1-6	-	TGTGCCAGCAGTTTATCGCTTGTCGTCGGGGGGCCTAATTCACCCCTCCACTTT	CASSLSLVVGGPNSPLHF
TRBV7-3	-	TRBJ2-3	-	TGTGCCAGCAGCTTTTCAAGGGGGGGAGATACGCAGTATTTT	CASSFSRGGDTQYF
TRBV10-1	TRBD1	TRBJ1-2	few	TGCGCCGTGATGAGGACAGGGGAGCATGGCTACACCTTC	CAVMRTGEHGYTF
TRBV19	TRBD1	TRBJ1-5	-	TGTGCCAGTAGTAGTGACAGGGGGTGGCAGCCCCAGCATTTT	CASSSDRGWQPQHF
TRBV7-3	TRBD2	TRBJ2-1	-	TGTGCCAGCAGCCATCGCCCTAGCGGGAGGATGGATGAGCAGTTCTTC	CASSHRPSGRMDEQFF
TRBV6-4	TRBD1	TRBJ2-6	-	TGTGCCAGCAGGAAGACAGGGGACGGGGCCAACGTCCTGACTTTC	CASRKTGDGANVLTF
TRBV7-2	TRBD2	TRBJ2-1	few	TGTGCCAGCAGCTTAGCGCTAGCGGAGTTCAATGAGCAGTTCTTC	CASSLALAEFNEQFF
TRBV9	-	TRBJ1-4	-	TGTGCCAGCAGCGTAGGGGCCGATGAAAAACTGTTTTTT	CASSVGADEKLFF
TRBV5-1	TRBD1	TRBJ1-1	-	TGCGCCAGCAGTATAGCAGGGGGTGTGAACACTGAAGCTTTCTTT	CASSIAGGVNTEAFF
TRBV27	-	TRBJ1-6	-	TGTGCCAGCAGTTTTATAACAGGCCAGGGTTCACCCCTCCACTTT	CASSFITGQGSPLHF
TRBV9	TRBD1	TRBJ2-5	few	TGTGCCAGCAGCGCACAGGGGGCTTTTTGGGAGACCCAGTACTTC	CASSAQGAFWETQYF
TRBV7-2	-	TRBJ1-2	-	TGTGCCAGCAGCTTAGAAGTGGGGCGAAGAGATGGCTACACCTTC	CASSLEVGRRDGYTF
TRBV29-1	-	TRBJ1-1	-	TGCAGCGCCAAGGACAGAAGTCATGCTTTCTTT	CSAKDRSHAFF
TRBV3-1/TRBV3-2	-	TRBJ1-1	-	TGTGCCAGCAGCCACTCTGGCGGGAATGAAGCTTTCTTT	CASSHSGGNEAFF
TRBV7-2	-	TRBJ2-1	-	TGTGCCAGCAGCTCAGACAGGACGAAACCCCGTAATGAGCAGTTCTTC	CASSSDRTKPRNEQFF